This T cell receptor beta chain is from a study of blood T cells in healthy people across ages. Study conclusions and caveats: The study lacked donor CMV status, which possibly confounded expanded clonotype changes.

For the second PCR, which ran for roughly 6 to 12 cycles, a sample-barcoded 5' primer and a J-beta primer mix were used. The authors tagged each cDNA molecule using a template-switch adaptor with 12 random nucleotides. TCRdb analysed the 5' RACE reads with MiXCR anew, one entry per CDR3 protein. The table records about 680,000 distinct CDR3 sequences, about 52% of them present only once. The germline CDR1 and CDR2 sequences are SGHTA and FQGNSA. The length of the CDR3 is 15 residues. V gave up 5 bases and J gave up 3 bases; unmatched junction bases: 9. In the case of this clonotype: The antigen remains unidentified. This clone may be a read error of a much larger clone one base away.

The rearrangement uses TRBV7-2 and TRBJ1-2; 7 nucleotides match TRBD1. This receptor was taken from an older woman in good health. Sequenced: blood. CDR3 DNA sequence: TGTGCCAGCAGCCAATCTACTACAGGGGACTATGGCTACACCTTC. It codes for CASSQSTTGDYGYTF.